The 32 T cell receptor beta chains given below trace back to one sample, sequenced in a study of identical twins. TCRdb processed the 5' RACE reads anew with MiXCR; each CDR3 protein has one entry. This table has some 240,000 distinct CDR3 sequences, about 9% appearing once. The same data also went into a second study, on yellow fever vaccine responses in identical twins.

Material: CD8+ T cells sorted from blood. The receptors come from a woman aged 18-30 years in good health.

This clonotype was observed many times. This chain links TRBV4-3 with TRBJ2-1, with D unclear. Trimming left V 5 bases short and J 5 bases short, with 16 bases between. Germline V lookup: CDR1 LGHNA, CDR2 YSLEER. The CDR3 has 15 residues. The CDR3 DNA sequence: TGCGCCAGCAGCTTCGAGGTAGCATCCCACAATGAGCAGTTCTTC. It specifies CASSFEVASHNEQFF.

There are a few counts of this clonotype. The chain recombines TRBV13 with TRBJ2-7; 7 nucleotides line up with TRBD1. J lost 6 bases, V lost 3 bases, and 11 bases had no gene match. The CDR3 consists of 15 residues. From germline, CDR1 is PRHDT and CDR2 FYEKMQ (reference sequence). CDR3 DNA sequence: TGTGCCAGCAGCTTTAGGGGGCAGGGTGCCTCCGAGCAGTACTTC. Translation: CASSFRGQGASEQYF.

The chain is built from TRBV28 and TRBJ2-1, with 9 bases fitting TRBD2. Unmatched junction bases numbered 13, after V lost 6 bases and J lost 10 bases. The CDR3 length is 15 residues. The V gene's germline CDR1 is MDHEN and CDR2 SYDVKM. This CDR3 is CASRLTPGLAGEQFF. Written as DNA, the CDR3 is TGTGCCAGCAGGTTAACCCCTGGGCTAGCGGGGGAGCAGTTCTTC.

This clonotype was detected only once. This rearrangement joins TRBV4-1 to TRBJ2-2; possibly TRBD2 for D (5 bases). V shed 0 bases and J shed 6 bases, with 14 bases lying between them. CDR1 MGHRA and CDR2 YSYEKL come from the germline V gene. The CDR3 extends over 16 amino acids. Here the CDR3 DNA reads TGCGCCAGCAGCCAAGAAGAAGGGTCCGGGGCCGGGGAGCTGTTTTTT. Its translation is CASSQEEGSGAGELFF.

A few counts support this clonotype. Here the CDR3 reads CATSDPDRVSQFF. Here the CDR3 DNA reads TGTGCCACCAGTGACCCCGACAGGGTCTCGCAGTTCTTC. V usage is TRBV24-1 and J usage is TRBJ2-1; TRBD1 matches 7 bases. Germline-derived CDR1 and CDR2 are KGHDR and SFDVKD. The CDR3 sequence is 13 residues long. V lost 4 bases and J lost 12; bases outside the gene matches: 8.

This clonotype was seen repeatedly, ten times or more. The V and J genes are TRBV7-9 and TRBJ2-1; 12 bases agree with TRBD2. V lost 5 bases and J lost 3; bases outside the gene matches: 5. From germline, CDR1 is SEHNR and CDR2 FQNEAQ (reference sequence). The CDR3 runs to 16 residues. Here the CDR3 DNA reads TGTGCCAGCAGCCCTCGGACTAGCGGGATCTACAATGAGCAGTTCTTC. Translated: CASSPRTSGIYNEQFF.

This clonotype was counted ten times or more. The CDR3 is CASTHPLRADGGQFF. CDR3 sequence (DNA): TGTGCCAGCACCCACCCCCTCCGGGCCGACGGAGGGCAGTTCTTC. This chain links TRBV12-3 or TRBV12-4 with TRBJ2-1; TRBD2 might be the D (5 bases). This CDR3 contains 15 residues. Trimming removed 7 bases from V and 12 bases from J, with 25 bases in between.

This clonotype was observed a few times. J is TRBJ2-7 and V is TRBV29-1, with 14 bases that match TRBD2. CDR1 and CDR2 (germline): SQVTM, ANQGSEA. The ends lost 4 bases at V and 4 bases at J; junction bases unmatched: 6. This CDR3 is 15 amino acids long. The CDR3 DNA is TGCAGCGTTGTCCCCGGGACTAGCGGGAGTTACGAGCAGTACTTC. Translating it yields CSVVPGTSGSYEQYF.

The rearrangement joins TRBV2 to TRBJ2-3, with a weak D call TRBD1 (5 bases). V lost 5 bases, J lost 0 bases, and 18 bases lay in between. CDR1 is SNHLY, CDR2 FYNNEI, per germline. The CDR3 has 17 amino acids. CDR3 sequence reads: CASSIQPRQTSTDTQYF. The CDR3 DNA follows: TGTGCCAGCAGTATACAACCGCGACAGACCAGCACAGATACGCAGTATTTT.

V usage is TRBV20-1 and J usage is TRBJ2-1, with D unresolved. The CDR3 covers 18 residues. CDR1 is DFQATT, CDR2 SNEGSKA, per germline (reference sequence). The V and J ends lost 3 bases and 0 bases respectively, with 21 bases between them. The DNA for the CDR3 is TGCAGTGCTAGTCGAGCGCCTATGTCGGCGCCCTCCTACAATGAGCAGTTCTTC. Its translation is CSASRAPMSAPSYNEQFF.

This clonotype was detected ten times or more. The gene calls are TRBV9 and TRBJ2-3; TRBD1 or TRBD2 may be the D gene (6 bases each). From germline, CDR1 is SGDLS and CDR2 YYNGEE. This CDR3 has 17 amino acids. V lost 2 bases and J lost 6, with 22 bases in between. The CDR3 protein is CASSVGGLASLEDTQYF. The DNA for the CDR3 is TGTGCCAGCAGCGTTGGGGGCCTAGCGTCTCTAGAGGATACGCAGTATTTT.

Many counts were recorded for this clonotype. The chain has TRBV3-1 and TRBJ2-1; the D is unclear. CDR3 length: 16 residues. The V end lost 0 bases, the J end lost 6 bases, and 15 bases lay between the germline ends. Germline V gene sequence: CDR1 LGHDT, CDR2 YNNKEL (reference sequence). The CDR3 bases are TGTGCCAGCAGCCAAGAAGGGCTAGTTTTCAGCAATGAGCAGTTCTTC. The encoded protein is CASSQEGLVFSNEQFF.

This rearrangement joins TRBV6-1 to TRBJ2-7, with TRBD1 matching 9 bases. The junction had 8 bases not matched to a gene; V was cut back by 5 bases and J by 3 bases. This CDR3 has 15 amino acids. CDR1 MNHNS and CDR2 SASEGT come from the germline V gene. The CDR3 DNA reads as TGTGCCAGCAGTCTGACCGGGACAGGGTACTACGAGCAGTACTTC. Translated, it gives CASSLTGTGYYEQYF.

This clonotype was counted many times. The chain employs TRBV20-1 and TRBJ2-7; D possibly uses TRBD1 or TRBD2 (7 bases each). Germline lookup yields CDR1 DFQATT and CDR2 SNEGSKA (reference sequence). The CDR3 spans 16 residues. Trimming pared 3 bases from V and 5 bases from J, leaving 23 bases between. The CDR3 sequence: CSARGGGGMSFNEQYF. The CDR3 region has the DNA TGCAGTGCTAGGGGAGGGGGCGGGATGAGCTTCAACGAGCAGTACTTC.

This clonotype was counted ten times or more. V usage is TRBV11-2 and J usage is TRBJ2-7; D is unclear. Germline CDR1 SGHAT, CDR2 FQNNGV. CDR3 size: 16 residues. The V gene lost 0 bases and the J gene lost 0 bases, with 12 bases spanning the gap. The DNA for the CDR3 is TGTGCCAGCAGCTTAGATAGAGACCAGATCTCCTACGAGCAGTACTTC. Translated, it gives CASSLDRDQISYEQYF.

This clonotype showed up many times. The chain couples TRBV6-2 or TRBV6-3 to TRBJ2-1; perhaps TRBD2 as D (5 bases). CDR1 MNHEY and CDR2 SVGEGT come from the germline V gene. Deletions cut 6 bases from V and 8 bases from J, with 17 bases between. This CDR3 is built from 14 residues. In nucleotides, the CDR3 is TGTGCCAGCAGAGGACTTGGATCACCCCATGAGCAGTTCTTC. Its translation is CASRGLGSPHEQFF.

The sample holds many counts of this clonotype. The CDR3 region has the DNA TGTGCCAGCAGCCAAAGCTCCTACGAGCAGTACTTC. This codes for CASSQSSYEQYF. This chain uses TRBV27 with TRBJ2-7; D remains unclear. CDR1 and CDR2 from the germline V gene are MNHEY and SMNVEV (reference sequence). This CDR3 comprises 12 residues. The ends were cut back, 6 bases at V and 0 bases at J, with 6 bases in the middle.

V usage is TRBV30 and J usage is TRBJ2-1; D is ambiguous. Trimming stripped 1 base from V and 7 bases from J, with 14 bases between. This CDR3 has 14 amino acids. Germline V lookup: CDR1 GTSNPN, CDR2 SVGIG (reference sequence). The CDR3 loop reads CAWSEVLASNEQFF. For the CDR3, the DNA is TGTGCCTGGAGTGAAGTCCTCGCGAGTAATGAGCAGTTCTTC.

This clonotype was found a few times. The chain links TRBV24-1 to TRBJ1-1; D is perhaps TRBD1 (5 bases). The CDR3 contains 13 residues. Between the trimmed V and J ends, which lost 9 bases and 0 bases, there was a span of 10 bases. Germline V lookup: CDR1 KGHDR, CDR2 SFDVKD. CDR3 nucleotides: TGTGCCACCGAGGGGCAGTTGAACACTGAAGCTTTCTTT. Amino acid sequence: CATEGQLNTEAFF.

This clonotype was counted only a few times. The chain couples TRBV7-9 to TRBJ2-3; TRBD2 might be the D (6 bases). The CDR3 has 15 amino acids. Deletions cut 3 bases from V and 0 bases from J, with 10 bases between. CDR1 and CDR2 (germline): SEHNR, FQNEAQ (reference sequence). The CDR3 DNA reads TGTGCCAGCAGCTTCTTGGCGGGAAGCACAGATACGCAGTATTTT. This sequence encodes CASSFLAGSTDTQYF.

This clonotype was detected only a few times. This chain uses TRBV20-1 with TRBJ2-1; 7 nucleotides align to TRBD2. V shed 3 bases and J 0 bases; nucleotides not matched to a gene: 5. The CDR3 has 15 residues. CDR1 and CDR2 (germline): DFQATT, SNEGSKA (reference sequence). As DNA, the CDR3 is TGCAGTGCTAGGGGGCTAGCGGACTCCTACAATGAGCAGTTCTTC. As protein: CSARGLADSYNEQFF.

The chain is built from TRBV11-2 and TRBJ2-1; 14 bases line up with TRBD2. CDR1 and CDR2 from the germline V gene are SGHAT and FQNNGV. V shed 4 bases and J 2 bases; nucleotides not matched to a gene: 4. This CDR3 has 17 amino acids. CDR3 sequence: CASSSRLAGGAYNEQFF. The CDR3 DNA reads TGTGCCAGCAGCTCCAGACTAGCGGGAGGGGCCTACAATGAGCAGTTCTTC.

This clonotype was recorded many times. The V gene is TRBV2, the J gene TRBJ2-1; D gene unclear. V was cut by 4 bases and J by 5 bases, with 12 bases left in between. Germline assignment: CDR1 SNHLY and CDR2 FYNNEI. CDR3 length equals 14 residues. The CDR3 is CASSAISRHNEQFF. CDR3 DNA: TGTGCCAGCAGTGCGATCAGTAGACACAATGAGCAGTTCTTC.

This clonotype has ten or more counts. V and J are TRBV20-1 and TRBJ2-7; 7 bases are shared with TRBD2. The germline V gene encodes CDR1 DFQATT and CDR2 SNEGSKA (reference sequence). J was trimmed by 3 bases and V by 3 bases; bases with no gene match: 14. This CDR3 is 16 amino acids long. CDR3 nucleotide sequence: TGCAGTGCTAGCTCCCCAACTAGCGTCCGTGTCTACGAGCAGTACTTC. Residues: CSASSPTSVRVYEQYF.

This clonotype was observed many times. The rearrangement uses TRBV2 and TRBJ2-7; 10 nucleotides line up with TRBD2. With 6 bases clipped from V and 5 bases from J, the junction kept 7 bases outside the gene matches. CDR3 length: 14 residues. CDR1 is SNHLY and CDR2 is FYNNEI in the germline V gene. The CDR3 loop reads CASRGLAGADEQYF. CDR3 in DNA: TGTGCCAGCAGGGGTCTAGCGGGAGCCGACGAGCAGTACTTC.

This clonotype was seen more than once but under ten times. This chain uses TRBV15 with TRBJ2-7; 7 bases are a match to TRBD2. This CDR3 spans 14 amino acids. CDR1 is LNHNV and CDR2 is YYDKDF in the germline V gene (reference sequence). Trimming at V came to 4 bases and at J to 0 bases, leaving 3 bases not matched to a gene. CDR3 DNA: TGTGCCACCAGCACCGGACTAGGCTCCTACGAGCAGTACTTC. Protein sequence: CATSTGLGSYEQYF.

This clonotype came up a few times. This chain joins TRBV6-5 and TRBJ2-4; no firm D call. This CDR3 region has 15 residues. Trimming removed 0 bases from V and 3 bases from J, with 9 bases in between. Germline CDR1 is MNHEY and CDR2 is SVGAGI. This CDR3 reads CASSYSAAGKNIQYF. The DNA of the CDR3 is TGTGCCAGCAGTTACTCAGCTGCAGGCAAAAACATTCAGTACTTC.

This clonotype was detected many times. As DNA, the CDR3 is TGTGCCAGCAGCCTTGGACAGGGTGGGGAGACCCAGTACTTC. Translated, it gives CASSLGQGGETQYF. V usage is TRBV5-6 and J usage is TRBJ2-5, with TRBD1 matching over 8 bases. Per the germline V gene, CDR1 is SGHDT and CDR2 is YYEEEE. V shed 4 bases, J shed 5 bases, and the junction held 7 bases outside the gene matches. The CDR3 runs to 14 residues.

This clonotype came up once. The chain's CDR3 is CASSPPDRDTDTQYF. The CDR3 coding sequence is TGTGCCAGCAGCCCCCCTGACAGGGACACAGATACGCAGTATTTT. The V gene is TRBV7-9, the J gene TRBJ2-3; TRBD1 matches at 7 bases. The ends lost 5 bases at V and 2 bases at J; junction bases unmatched: 7. This CDR3 has 15 residues. Germline CDR1 reads SEHNR; CDR2 reads FQNEAQ (reference sequence).

This clonotype was recorded many times. The V and J genes are TRBV5-1 and TRBJ2-5; no reliable D call. The CDR3 sequence is 15 residues long. The germline V and J ends were trimmed by 3 bases and 5 bases, with 17 bases remaining between them. Germline values: CDR1 SGHRS, CDR2 YFSETQ. The CDR3 DNA follows: TGCGCCAGCAGCTCCGGCCGTGGGGATGCGGAGACCCAGTACTTC. It codes for CASSSGRGDAETQYF.

This clonotype was counted only a few times. The chain combines TRBV20-1 with TRBJ2-1, with 14 bases lining up with TRBD2. J lost 7 bases, V lost 6 bases, and 20 bases had no gene match. Germline CDR1 reads DFQATT; CDR2 reads SNEGSKA (reference sequence). This CDR3 has 19 residues. CDR3 in amino acids: CSAPASGLAGAPARNEQFF. The CDR3 DNA follows: TGCAGTGCCCCCGCGTCGGGACTAGCGGGAGCCCCCGCAAGGAATGAGCAGTTCTTC.

This clonotype was seen repeatedly, ten times or more. The chain is built from TRBV5-1 and TRBJ2-7, with D possibly TRBD1 on 6 matching bases. Germline CDR1 SGHRS, CDR2 YFSETQ. V shed 7 bases and J shed 3 bases, with 14 bases lying between them. CDR3 size: 13 residues. CDR3 sequence: CASRPTDSYEQYF. CDR3 sequence (DNA): TGCGCCAGCCGACCCACGGACAGCTACGAGCAGTACTTC.